Below, 17 T cell receptor beta chains from the same sample are listed, as sequenced in a study of cytomegalovirus exposure and HLA in healthy donors. 60 Vbeta and 13 Jbeta primers were used in PCR. The data were produced by immunoSEQ multiplex PCR, yet TCRdb's version contains in-frame clones alone and is incomplete. The sample comprises roughly 200,000 clones, more than 65% of which are singletons, and 1.5% to 2% rests with the top ten. Sequencing was done on a sample of PBMCs. The receptors derive from a man aged 50-60 years in good health and CMV-seronegative.

This clone was seen a single time. This chain connects TRBV5-4 to TRBJ2-7; 7 bases map to TRBD2. V shed 1 base, J shed 3 bases, and the junction held 4 bases outside the gene matches. The CDR3 totals 14 residues. CDR1 is SGHNT and CDR2 is YYREEE in the germline V gene (reference sequence). The CDR3 reads CASSLLGGGYEQYF. In DNA, the CDR3 is TGTGCCAGCAGCTTGTTGGGGGGGGGCTACGAGCAGTACTTC.

The chain links TRBV20-1 to TRBJ1-2; D is possibly TRBD1 (5 bases). In germline, CDR1 is DFQATT, CDR2 SNEGSKA (reference sequence). This CDR3 has 11 amino acids. V was pared by 6 bases and J by 7 bases, with 12 bases between. The CDR3 loop is CSARWGLGYTF. CDR3 nucleotides: TGCAGTGCCCGGTGGGGCCTTGGCTACACCTTC.

V usage is TRBV5-1 and J usage is TRBJ2-5; 7 positions agree with TRBD2. The CDR3 extends over 15 amino acids. V was pared by 2 bases and J by 1 base, with 5 bases of the junction left unmatched. CDR1 SGHRS and CDR2 YFSETQ come from the germline V gene. CDR3 sequence reads: CASSFGGSRQETQYF. The CDR3 DNA reads TGCGCCAGCAGCTTTGGCGGGAGCCGCCAAGAGACCCAGTACTTC. Combining the CDR3 with reference TRBV5-1 and TRBJ2-5 gives the whole variable domain KAGVTQTPRYLIKTRGQQVTLSCSPISGHRSVSWYQQTPGQGLQFLFEYFSETQRNKGNFPGRFSGRQFSNSRSEMNVSTLELGDSALYLCASSFGGSRQETQYFGPGTRLLVL.

The rearrangement links TRBV5-4 to TRBJ1-1; D gene uncertain. The CDR3 runs to 15 residues. Germline loops: CDR1 SGHNT, CDR2 YYREEE (reference sequence). Trimming shortened V by 5 bases and J by 5 bases, and 19 bases separated the two germline ends. CDR3 sequence (DNA): TGTGCCAGCAGACGTACTCGCCCCGCCGAGACTGAAGCTTTCTTT. It codes for CASRRTRPAETEAFF.

This clone has a handful of counts. This rearrangement joins TRBV7-2 to TRBJ2-1; the match to TRBD2 covers 8 bases. CDR1 and CDR2 (germline): SGHTA, FQGNSA. This CDR3 is built from 16 residues. V trimming: 1 base; J trimming: 2 bases; junction bases outside the gene matches: 4. The CDR3: CASSLVSGSAYNEQFF. The DNA of the CDR3 is TGTGCCAGCAGCTTAGTGAGCGGGAGCGCCTACAATGAGCAGTTCTTC. Full variable domain (outside the CDR3, taken from reference TRBV7-2 and TRBJ2-1): GAGVSQSPSNKVTEKGKDVELRCDPISGHTALYWYRQSLGQGLEFLIYFQGNSAPDKSGLPSDRFSAERTGGSVSTLTIQRTQQEDSAVYLCASSLVSGSAYNEQFFGPGTRLTVL.

J is TRBJ2-7 and V is TRBV9, with D tentatively TRBD2 (6 bases). Trimming removed 3 bases from V and 7 bases from J, with 11 bases in between. The germline gives CDR1 SGDLS, CDR2 YYNGEE. This CDR3 has 12 amino acids. CDR3 sequence: CASSGPGGEQYF. The CDR3 DNA reads TGTGCCAGCAGCGGCCCTGGGGGGGAGCAGTACTTC.

The chain has TRBV27 and TRBJ1-4; 9 bases map to TRBD1. Germline loops: CDR1 MNHEY, CDR2 SMNVEV (reference sequence). The ends lost 8 bases at V and 5 bases at J; junction bases unmatched: 12. The CDR3 extends over 16 amino acids. DNA of the CDR3: TGTGCCAGCGCCCGGGACAGGGTACGAGCAAATGAAAAACTGTTTTTT. It is translated as CASARDRVRANEKLFF.

This clone was counted between two and nine times. The chain carries TRBV14 and TRBJ2-7; D is uncertain. V lost 1 base and J 6 bases, leaving 7 bases between the germline ends. CDR1 and CDR2 (germline): SGHDN, FVKESK. This CDR3 contains 12 residues. The CDR3 sequence is CASSQGPVEQYF. DNA for the CDR3: TGTGCCAGCAGCCAAGGGCCAGTCGAGCAGTACTTC.

The chain combines TRBV6-5 with TRBJ1-1, with TRBD1 matching 7 bases. The germline V gene encodes CDR1 MNHEY and CDR2 SVGAGI. This CDR3 region has 15 residues. The junction had 10 bases not matched to a gene; V was cut back by 6 bases and J by 3 bases. CDR3 sequence reads: CASRVLRQGHTEAFF. CDR3 DNA sequence: TGTGCCAGCAGGGTTTTGAGACAGGGTCACACTGAAGCTTTCTTT.

The V gene is TRBV19, the J gene TRBJ2-7; 8 nucleotides match TRBD2. The CDR3 runs 15 residues. Germline lookup yields CDR1 LNHDA and CDR2 SQIVND (reference sequence). The V segment lost 0 bases and the J segment 1 base; nucleotides outside the gene matches: 2. CDR3 loop: CASSIDSGISYEQYF. CDR3 sequence (DNA): TGTGCCAGTAGTATAGATAGCGGGATTTCCTACGAGCAGTACTTC.

V gene TRBV5-1 combines with J gene TRBJ2-7, with a tentative D call TRBD1 (6 bases). V lost 3 bases and J 1 base, leaving 11 bases between the germline ends. The CDR3 has 14 amino acids. CDR1 is SGHRS, CDR2 YFSETQ, per germline. The CDR3 nucleotides are TGCGCCAGCAGCTCTTCAGGACAGTCCTACGAGCAGTACTTC. Amino acid sequence: CASSSSGQSYEQYF.

Worth noting for this clone: It may be a read error: a sequence one base away is much more abundant. The CDR3 sequence is CASSPNSGNTIYF. Written as DNA, the CDR3 is TGTGCCAGCAGCCCTAACTCTGGAAACACCATATATTTT. The rearrangement uses TRBV27 and TRBJ1-3, with no clear D. Germline CDR1 and CDR2: MNHEY and SMNVEV (reference sequence). Trimming shortened V by 6 bases and J by 0 bases, and 6 bases separated the two germline ends. CDR3 length: 13 residues.

The chain recombines TRBV6-5 with TRBJ2-1; the match to TRBD2 covers 13 bases. The CDR3 is made up of 15 amino acids. In germline, CDR1 is MNHEY, CDR2 SVGAGI. V was pared by 5 bases and J by 6 bases, with 4 bases of the junction left unmatched. CDR3 DNA: TGTGCCAGCAGTGCGACTAGCGGGGGGTCCAATGAGCAGTTCTTC. It translates to CASSATSGGSNEQFF.

The CDR3 nucleotides read TGTGCCAGTAGTTCGGGGGGGAGCTCCTACGAGCAGTACTTC. It translates to CASSSGGSSYEQYF. The rearrangement uses TRBV19 and TRBJ2-7, with TRBD2 identical over 8 bases. Germline CDR1 and CDR2: LNHDA and SQIVND (reference sequence). Losses at the gene ends were 5 bases for V and 0 bases for J; bases not matched to a gene: 3. This CDR3 comprises 14 residues.

V usage is TRBV5-8 and J usage is TRBJ1-4, with a possible D match to TRBD1 (5 bases). Looked up from germline, CDR1 is SGHTS and CDR2 is YDEGEE. The CDR3 totals 15 residues. Trimming left V 3 bases short and J 4 bases short, with 13 bases between. The CDR3 region is CASSSAGRINEKLFF. CDR3 coding DNA: TGTGCCAGCAGCTCGGCAGGGCGGATTAATGAAAAACTGTTTTTT.

The chain has TRBV11-3 and TRBJ2-1; 9 bases are shared with TRBD2. The CDR3 runs to 14 residues. The trim removed 3 bases at V and 8 bases at J, leaving 5 bases unmatched. Germline lookup yields CDR1 SGHNT and CDR2 YENEEA. The DNA for the CDR3 is TGTGCCAGCAGCTTTAGCGGGAGTGAGTATGAGCAGTTCTTC. It is translated as CASSFSGSEYEQFF.

This clone occurred a few times. The V gene is TRBV10-3, the J gene TRBJ2-7; 7 nucleotides agree with TRBD2. This CDR3 has 14 residues. Germline V gene sequence: CDR1 ENHRY, CDR2 SYGVKD. V trimming: 2 bases; J trimming: 7 bases; junction bases outside the gene matches: 8. The CDR3 region has the DNA TGTGCCATCAGTGAGACCCTATTGGGAGGGGAGCAGTACTTC. Translated: CAISETLLGGEQYF.